One sample yielded the 21 T cell receptor beta chains listed below, sequenced in a study of cytomegalovirus exposure and HLA in healthy donors. Profiled with immunoSEQ multiplex PCR; TCRdb holds only in-frame clones, not every one. The sample yields 140,000 or so clones, 91% seen once. The sample was PBMCs. The receptors were gathered from a man aged 18 to 29 in good health and CMV-seronegative.

The chain recombines TRBV27 with TRBJ1-1; 7 nucleotides match TRBD1. The trim removed 6 bases at V and 4 bases at J, leaving 5 bases unmatched. Germline lookup yields CDR1 MNHEY and CDR2 SMNVEV (reference sequence). The CDR3 covers 13 residues. CDR3 residues: CASRSGGRTEAFF. Here the CDR3 DNA reads TGTGCCAGCAGGTCAGGGGGACGCACTGAAGCTTTCTTT.

The gene calls are TRBV9 and TRBJ2-1; 10 bases are a match to TRBD2. Trimming took 3 bases from V and 2 from J; bases not matched to a gene: 5. CDR3 length: 16 residues. Per germline, CDR1 SGDLS and CDR2 YYNGEE. The CDR3 DNA reads TGTGCCAGCAGCGCACGAGCGGGGGGGACCTACAATGAGCAGTTCTTC. Its translation is CASSARAGGTYNEQFF. Drawing the rest from reference TRBV9 and TRBJ2-1, the complete variable domain is DSGVTQTPKHLITATGQRVTLRCSPRSGDLSVYWYQQSLDQGLQFLIQYYNGEERAKGNILERFSAQQFPDLHSELNLSSLELGDSALYFCASSARAGGTYNEQFFGPGTRLTVL.

This chain links TRBV5-6 with TRBJ1-2; perhaps TRBD1 as D (5 bases). Germline V CDR1 and CDR2: SGHDT, YYEEEE. Trimming took off 6 bases at V and 4 bases at J, with 16 bases between the two ends. This CDR3 is built from 14 residues. In nucleotides, the CDR3 is TGTGCCAGCAACTGGGCAGGGCAGTTCTATGGCTACACCTTC. Translation gives CASNWAGQFYGYTF.

The rearrangement links TRBV7-2 to TRBJ2-2; no reliable D call. Trimming took 3 bases from V and 7 from J, leaving 9 bases between them. The CDR3 totals 13 residues. Germline V lookup: CDR1 SGHTA, CDR2 FQGNSA. The CDR3 protein is CASSFGRSGELFF. The CDR3 DNA sequence: TGTGCCAGCAGCTTCGGTAGGAGCGGGGAGCTGTTTTTT.

The chain combines TRBV19 with TRBJ2-4; tentatively, D is TRBD2 (6 bases). The CDR3 totals 15 residues. Germline CDR1 is LNHDA and CDR2 is SQIVND (reference sequence). V was clipped by 1 base and J by 7 bases, with 14 bases between them. This CDR3 is CASSIGVEGWNIQYF. For the CDR3, the DNA is TGTGCCAGTAGTATAGGGGTGGAGGGTTGGAACATTCAGTACTTC. The whole variable domain, remainder taken from reference TRBV19 and TRBJ2-4, is DGGITQSPKYLFRKEGQNVTLSCEQNLNHDAMYWYRQDPGQGLRLIYYSQIVNDFQKGDIAEGYSVSREKKESFPLTVTSAQKNPTAFYLCASSIGVEGWNIQYFGAGTRLSVL.

The rearrangement joins TRBV28 to TRBJ1-2; maybe TRBD1 (6 bases). Germline V gives CDR1 MDHEN, CDR2 SYDVKM. Trimming took 10 bases from V and 5 from J, leaving 17 bases between them. The CDR3 has 13 residues. This chain's CDR3 is CATYRVSPYGYTF. CDR3 in DNA: TGTGCCACCTACAGGGTATCCCCTTATGGCTACACCTTC.

This chain connects TRBV27 to TRBJ1-5; TRBD1 matches at 9 bases. Germline CDR1 is MNHEY and CDR2 is SMNVEV (reference sequence). This CDR3 is built from 19 residues. V lost 4 bases and J lost 4; bases outside the gene matches: 17. CDR3 region: CASSYLRNLRDRENQPQHF. The CDR3 region has the DNA TGTGCCAGCAGTTACCTACGAAATCTCCGGGACAGGGAGAATCAGCCCCAGCATTTT.

The chain joins TRBV6-1 to TRBJ1-2; D gene ambiguous. This CDR3 contains 14 residues. CDR1 and CDR2 (germline): MNHNS, SASEGT. V lost 1 base to trimming and J lost 8 bases, with 14 bases between them. The CDR3 DNA sequence: TGTGCCAGCAGTGAAGGCGCGCGGGTAAAAGGCTACACCTTC. It translates to CASSEGARVKGYTF.

With regard to this clone: The junction does not match germline at one end; this may be a read error. The CDR3, as DNA: TGTGCCAGCACCTTGGGGGGCGCGACCAACTATGGCTACACCTTC. This codes for CASTLGGATNYGYTF. V gene TRBV5-4 combines with J gene TRBJ1-2, with D possibly matching TRBD1 (6 bases). The CDR3 contains 15 residues. CDR1 is SGHNT, CDR2 YYREEE, per germline (reference sequence). The variable domain in full, with the rest retrieved from reference TRBV5-4 and TRBJ1-2, is ETGVTQSPTHLIKTRGQQVTLRCSSQSGHNTVSWYQQALGQGPQFIFQYYREEENGRGNFPPRFSGLQFPNYSSELNVNALELDDSALYLCASTLGGATNYGYTFGSGTRLTVV.

This chain joins TRBV12-5 and TRBJ1-1; D may be TRBD1 (5 bases). The CDR3 runs 13 residues. V dropped 1 base and J dropped 4 bases, with 7 bases sitting between them. Germline-derived CDR1 and CDR2 are LGHNT and FRNRAP. CDR3 region: CASGLGRATEAFF. CDR3 coding DNA: TGTGCTAGTGGTTTGGGCAGGGCCACTGAAGCTTTCTTT.

This sequence joins TRBV10-3 and TRBJ1-6; D is perhaps TRBD1 (5 bases). Trimming shortened V by 6 bases and J by 2 bases, and 17 bases separated the two germline ends. Germline CDR1 and CDR2: ENHRY and SYGVKD. This CDR3 is built from 17 residues. In DNA, the CDR3 is TGTGCCATCAGCCCGGGGGAGGGGTGGCCCTATAATTCACCCCTCCACTTT. This codes for CAISPGEGWPYNSPLHF.

This clone has more than one count but fewer than ten. This chain joins TRBV28 and TRBJ1-4; the match to TRBD1 covers 7 bases. The CDR3 is 15 residues long. From germline, CDR1 is MDHEN and CDR2 SYDVKM. Trimming took 2 bases from V and 5 from J; bases not matched to a gene: 5. The CDR3 region is CASSLAGTANEKLFF. The CDR3 DNA follows: TGTGCCAGCAGTTTAGCCGGGACAGCAAATGAAAAACTGTTTTTT.

The CDR3: CATRLAGGIGRNEQYF. CDR3 bases: TGTGCCACCCGACTAGCGGGGGGGATCGGGCGCAACGAGCAGTACTTC. The chain links TRBV27 to TRBJ2-7; TRBD2 aligns across 14 bases. Per the germline V gene, CDR1 is MNHEY and CDR2 is SMNVEV (reference sequence). Trimming at V came to 10 bases and at J to 5 bases, leaving 13 bases not matched to a gene. The length of the CDR3 is 16 residues.

The chain uses TRBV5-4 and TRBJ2-3, with 12 bases fitting TRBD2. The germline CDR1 and CDR2 sequences are SGHNT and YYREEE (reference sequence). The junction had 7 bases not matched to a gene; V was cut back by 4 bases and J by 4 bases. The CDR3 has 16 amino acids. The CDR3 coding sequence is TGTGCCAGCAGCGGGCGACTAGCGGGGGCCCCAGATACGCAGTATTTT. Translation: CASSGRLAGAPDTQYF.

The V and J genes are TRBV7-8 and TRBJ2-1; D is unclear. In germline, CDR1 is SGHVS, CDR2 FQNEAQ. Trimming removed 7 bases at V and 9 bases at J, with 13 bases between. The CDR3 contains 12 residues. The CDR3 is CASNLGVGEQFF. The CDR3 DNA follows: TGTGCCAGCAACCTAGGAGTAGGTGAGCAGTTCTTC.

V gene TRBV6-1 combines with J gene TRBJ1-1, with TRBD1 matching over 10 bases. Germline assignment: CDR1 MNHNS and CDR2 SASEGT. The J segment lost 7 bases and the V segment lost 1 base, leaving 0 bases of the junction unmatched. The CDR3 has 13 amino acids. CDR3 nucleotides: TGTGCCAGCAGTGAAGGGGACAGGGGTGAAGCTTTCTTT. Its translation is CASSEGDRGEAFF.

V is TRBV7-3 and J is TRBJ2-3; no definite D call. Germline assignment: CDR1 SGHTA and CDR2 FQGTGA. The CDR3 spans 15 residues. Trimming shortened V by 3 bases and J by 2 bases, and 12 bases separated the two germline ends. This CDR3 reads CASSLAANPTDTQYF. The CDR3 nucleotides read TGTGCCAGCAGCTTGGCGGCTAACCCCACAGATACGCAGTATTTT.

This clone is medium-sized within its sample. V usage is TRBV6-1 and J usage is TRBJ2-7, with 11 positions matching TRBD2. The length of the CDR3 is 15 residues. The ends lost 3 bases at V and 2 bases at J; junction bases unmatched: 3. Germline values: CDR1 MNHNS, CDR2 SASEGT. The CDR3 spells CASSEASGGPYEQYF. CDR3 nucleotide sequence: TGTGCCAGCAGTGAGGCTAGCGGGGGGCCCTACGAGCAGTACTTC.

The CDR3 sequence: CAWLQTGTGGNTF. The CDR3 nucleotides read TGTGCCTGGCTTCAAACCGGGACAGGGGGCAACACCTTC. The chain uses TRBV30 and TRBJ1-2; TRBD1 matches 12 bases. Germline lookup yields CDR1 GTSNPN and CDR2 SVGIG (reference sequence). This CDR3 is 13 amino acids long. The V and J ends lost 5 bases and 12 bases, in that order; junction bases with no gene match: 10.

The chain is built from TRBV9 and TRBJ2-1; 8 bases align to TRBD2. The CDR3 length is 15 residues. Per germline, CDR1 SGDLS and CDR2 YYNGEE. The V gene end was trimmed by 7 bases and the J gene end by 2 bases; junction bases not matched to a gene: 8. The DNA for the CDR3 is TGTGCCAGCGCCCGCGGAGCGGGAGCCTACAATGAGCAGTTCTTC. Protein product: CASARGAGAYNEQFF.

Only one count was recorded for this clone. J is TRBJ2-7 and V is TRBV19; 8 bases match TRBD2. Germline CDR1 and CDR2: LNHDA and SQIVND (reference sequence). The CDR3 is 13 amino acids. The ends lost 6 bases at V and 4 bases at J; junction bases unmatched: 5. CDR3 region: CASSPVAGYEQYV. Here the CDR3 DNA reads TGTGCCAGTAGCCCCGTAGCGGGATACGAGCAGTACGTC.